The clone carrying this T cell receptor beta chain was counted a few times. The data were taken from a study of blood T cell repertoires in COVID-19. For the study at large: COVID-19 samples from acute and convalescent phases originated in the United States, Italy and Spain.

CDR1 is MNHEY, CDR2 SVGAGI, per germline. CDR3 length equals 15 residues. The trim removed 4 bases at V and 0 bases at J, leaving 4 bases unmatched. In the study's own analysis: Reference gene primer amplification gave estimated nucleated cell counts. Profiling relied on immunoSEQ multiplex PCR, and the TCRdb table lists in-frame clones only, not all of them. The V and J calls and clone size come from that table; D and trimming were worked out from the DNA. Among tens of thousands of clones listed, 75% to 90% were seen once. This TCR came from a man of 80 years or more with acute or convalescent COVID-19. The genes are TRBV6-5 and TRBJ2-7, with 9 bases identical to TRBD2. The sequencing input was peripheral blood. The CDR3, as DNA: TGTGCCAGCAGTTGGAGCGGGGGGAGCTCCTACGAGCAGTACTTC. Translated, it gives CASSWSGGSSYEQYF.